This T cell receptor beta chain is drawn from a study of Ad26.COV2.S vaccination and SARS-CoV-2 variants. Generated by immunoSEQ multiplex PCR, the TCRdb table keeps only in-frame clones and is missing some. The profile shows some 340,000 clones, over 80% of them singletons. Study outcomes and limitations: Total T cell responses, in the TCR breadth and depth analyses, may have been underestimated.

As for treatment: about 20 received Ad26.COV2.S at low or high dose, single or two shots; 5 received placebo; per-sample allocation not given. All samples were drawn on day 63, counting from the first vaccine or placebo injection. This person who donated was an adult of 18-55 years in Boston. What was given as vaccine was an Ad26 vector encoding Wuhan-strain SARS-CoV-2 spike. Between the trimmed V and J ends, which lost 4 bases and 1 base, there was a span of 17 bases. The CDR3 is made up of 16 amino acids. Germline loops: CDR1 LGHDT, CDR2 YNNKEL (reference sequence). Concerning this clone itself: Its antigen is not identified.

The TCR comes from a person between 18 and 60 years old who received the Ad26.COV2.S COVID-19 vaccine or a placebo. This sample comprised peripheral blood, obtained in a trial of Ad26.COV2.S vaccine versus placebo. The rearrangement uses TRBV3-1 (or the pseudogene TRBV3-2) and TRBJ2-7, with D possibly matching TRBD2 (7 bases). CDR3 DNA sequence: TGTGCCAGCAGCCCATCCGGCGGGGGCCCTTCCTACGAGCAGTACTTC. This sequence encodes CASSPSGGGPSYEQYF.